The present entry profiles one T cell receptor beta chain with its context. Its target is unknown. This entry belongs to a study of a mutant IDH1 vaccine in newly diagnosed glioma. The wider study: Vaccines were first given 4-6 weeks after radiotherapy alone, or with temozolomide cycles. Beforehand, treatment had been radiotherapy, temozolomide, or both; the majority received both. Study findings and constraints: Among top peripheral T cell clonotypes, changes seemed unrelated to pseudoprogression.

Assay used: immunoSEQ multiplex PCR; TCRdb lists only in-frame clones, some missing. The table has about 60,000 clones, around 84% seen once. The time point here: week 35, safety follow-up. It was 300 ug of mutant IDH1 20-mer peptide that made up each vaccine dose, given with topical imiquimod. Vaccinations, eight in total, occurred in weeks 1, 3, 5, 7, 11, 15, 19, 23. This CDR3 has 15 residues. V dropped 5 bases and J dropped 5 bases, with 18 bases sitting between them. Germline V lookup: CDR1 SGHAT, CDR2 FQNNGV. The receptor was isolated from a man younger than 45 with glioma. The sample was PBMCs, taken from a glioma patient whose treatment included an IDH1 peptide vaccine. V gene TRBV11-2 combines with J gene TRBJ2-5, with unresolved D. The CDR3 reads CASSLSSRRRETQYF. The CDR3 nucleotides read TGTGCCAGCAGCCTTTCATCCCGGAGAAGGGAGACCCAGTACTTC. Using reference TRBV11-2 and TRBJ2-5 for the parts outside the CDR3, the full variable domain is EAGVAQSPRYKIIEKRQSVAFWCNPISGHATLYWYQQILGQGPKLLIQFQNNGVVDDSQLPKDRFSAERLKGVDSTLKIQPAKLEDSAVYLCASSLSSRRRETQYFGPGTRLLVL.